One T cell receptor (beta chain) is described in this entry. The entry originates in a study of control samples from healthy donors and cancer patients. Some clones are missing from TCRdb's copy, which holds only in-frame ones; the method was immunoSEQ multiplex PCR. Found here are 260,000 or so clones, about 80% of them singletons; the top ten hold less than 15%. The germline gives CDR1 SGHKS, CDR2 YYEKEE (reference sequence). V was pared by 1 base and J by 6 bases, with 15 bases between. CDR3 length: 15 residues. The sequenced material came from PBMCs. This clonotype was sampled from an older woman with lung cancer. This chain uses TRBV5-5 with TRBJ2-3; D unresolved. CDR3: CASSLTHSTPDTQYF. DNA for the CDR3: TGTGCCAGCAGCTTGACCCACTCGACGCCGGATACGCAGTATTTT.